The 24 T cell receptor beta chains below all came from one sample that was sequenced in a study of cytomegalovirus exposure and HLA in healthy donors (dated by TCRdb to about 2017). The library relied on the immunoSEQ multiplex PCR assay. For the multiplex PCR, a mixture combining 60 forward primers for TCR Vbeta segments and 13 reverse primers for TCR Jbeta segments was used. Entries here come from immuneACCESS through TCRdb and include only in-frame sequences with V and J called. Some clones fail to appear in such tables; in the studies checked, an unresolved V gene covers under half of the shortfall, and the cause of the remainder is unknown. The sample yields 140,000 to 150,000 clones; about 71% were counted once. The ten largest clones represent under 2.5% of the sample. Input material: PBMCs. Receptors were obtained from a woman aged 55-69 years in good health and CMV-seropositive.

This chain links TRBV19 with TRBJ2-6; 7 bases align to TRBD2. The CDR3 is 15 residues long. Germline V gene lookup returns CDR1 LNHDA and CDR2 SQIVND (reference sequence). V lost 5 bases to trimming and J lost 2 bases; unmatched junction nucleotides: 3. The CDR3 is CASSFGGAGANVLTF. The DNA of the CDR3 is TGTGCCAGTAGTTTTGGGGGGGCTGGGGCCAACGTCCTGACTTTC. Looking up the rest from reference TRBV19 and TRBJ2-6 gives the full variable domain: DGGITQSPKYLFRKEGQNVTLSCEQNLNHDAMYWYRQDPGQGLRLIYYSQIVNDFQKGDIAEGYSVSREKKESFPLTVTSAQKNPTAFYLCASSFGGAGANVLTFGAGSRLTVL.

The chain employs TRBV25-1 and TRBJ1-1, with TRBD1 matching 12 bases. Germline V CDR1 and CDR2: MGHDK, SYGVNS. The V segment lost 7 bases and the J segment 4 bases; nucleotides outside the gene matches: 4. The CDR3 has 14 amino acids. The CDR3 region is CASMGTGGGTEAFF. The CDR3 DNA reads as TGTGCCAGCATGGGGACAGGGGGCGGCACTGAAGCTTTCTTT.

This clone was found a few times. The chain uses TRBV7-9 and TRBJ2-5, with TRBD1 matching 8 bases. Germline CDR1 is SEHNR and CDR2 is FQNEAQ (reference sequence). The CDR3 length is 14 residues. V shed 4 bases and J 5 bases; nucleotides not matched to a gene: 6. The CDR3 nucleotides are TGTGCCAGCAGCTCCCCCGGGACAGGCGAGACCCAGTACTTC. Its translation: CASSSPGTGETQYF.

The chain uses TRBV19 and TRBJ1-5; D not certain. The CDR3 covers 13 residues. Trimming shortened V by 3 bases and J by 3 bases, and 6 bases separated the two germline ends. Germline V gene sequence: CDR1 LNHDA, CDR2 SQIVND (reference sequence). The CDR3 DNA reads TGTGCCAGTAGTATGGCGGTCAATCAGCCCCAGCATTTT. It encodes CASSMAVNQPQHF.

The rearrangement links TRBV29-1 to TRBJ1-2, with 9 bases lining up with TRBD1. V gave up 3 bases and J gave up 4 bases; unmatched junction bases: 9. Germline-derived CDR1 and CDR2 are SQVTM and ANQGSEA. CDR3 length equals 15 residues. In DNA, the CDR3 is TGCAGCGTTGAGCCGGCTGGGACAGGGCTCTATGGCTACACCTTC. Protein sequence: CSVEPAGTGLYGYTF.

The chain recombines TRBV6-6 with TRBJ2-1; 11 nucleotides align to TRBD2. CDR1 and CDR2 from the germline V gene are MNHNY and SVGAGI (reference sequence). This CDR3 contains 16 residues. V lost 5 bases to trimming and J lost 4 bases; unmatched junction nucleotides: 7. CDR3 region: CASSPLAGVGYNEQFF. The CDR3 region has the DNA TGTGCCAGCAGTCCACTAGCGGGAGTAGGATACAATGAGCAGTTCTTC.

The gene calls are TRBV5-1 and TRBJ2-2, with a weak D call TRBD2 (6 bases). Trimming left V 6 bases short and J 5 bases short, with 14 bases between. The germline V gene has CDR1 SGHRS and CDR2 YFSETQ. The CDR3 is 14 amino acids. The CDR3 DNA sequence: TGCGCCAGCACTTCTTTGGGGGGAACCGGGGAGCTGTTTTTT. The encoded protein is CASTSLGGTGELFF.

The genes are TRBV5-1 and TRBJ1-2; 12 bases map to TRBD1. Germline CDR1 is SGHRS and CDR2 is YFSETQ. The CDR3 is 14 residues long. V dropped 4 bases and J dropped 7; count of bases not matched to a gene: 5. CDR3 protein: CASSPGQGALGYTF. The CDR3 nucleotides read TGCGCCAGCAGCCCGGGACAGGGGGCTCTTGGCTACACCTTC.

A single count supports this clone. V usage is TRBV5-1 and J usage is TRBJ1-1; 9 bases agree with TRBD1. Losses at the gene ends were 2 bases for V and 4 bases for J; bases not matched to a gene: 9. The germline gives CDR1 SGHRS, CDR2 YFSETQ. The CDR3 totals 16 residues. CDR3 coding DNA: TGCGCCAGCAGCTTTACCAACAGGGGGCGCCTCACTGAAGCTTTCTTT. It yields the protein CASSFTNRGRLTEAFF.

The chain links TRBV6-1 to TRBJ2-7, with D uncertain. This CDR3 region has 11 residues. Germline V gene sequence: CDR1 MNHNS, CDR2 SASEGT. Trimming shortened V by 3 bases and J by 6 bases, and 6 bases separated the two germline ends. DNA for the CDR3: TGTGCCAGCAGTGACAGGTTCGAGCAGTACTTC. It encodes CASSDRFEQYF.

This clone was counted between two and nine times. The chain links TRBV25-1 to TRBJ1-1, with D uncertain. Germline CDR1 is MGHDK and CDR2 is SYGVNS. The CDR3 has 14 residues. With 3 bases removed from V and 1 base from J, the gap between germline ends came to 9 bases. The CDR3 bases are TGTGCCAGCAGTGAGGGGAGACAGAACACTGAAGCTTTCTTT. It specifies CASSEGRQNTEAFF.

The rearrangement links TRBV6-5 to TRBJ2-1; TRBD2 might be the D (6 bases). Trimming took off 6 bases at V and 9 bases at J, with 21 bases between the two ends. Germline V gene data show CDR1 as MNHEY and CDR2 as SVGAGI. The CDR3 consists of 15 residues. The CDR3 bases are TGTGCCAGCAGACGGGGGTGGGACCTGGTCGGTGAGCAGTTCTTC. The encoded protein is CASRRGWDLVGEQFF.

The chain uses TRBV6-1 and TRBJ1-4; perhaps TRBD1 as D (5 bases). The CDR3 contains 15 residues. Germline CDR1 and CDR2: MNHNS and SASEGT. V lost 4 bases and J 0 bases, leaving 9 bases between the germline ends. The CDR3: CASSATVATNEKLFF. The DNA for the CDR3 is TGTGCCAGCAGTGCGACAGTTGCAACTAATGAAAAACTGTTTTTT.

In this sample, this clone turned up a few times. This chain connects TRBV5-1 to TRBJ2-1, with D unclear. The length of the CDR3 is 14 residues. Looked up from germline, CDR1 is SGHRS and CDR2 is YFSETQ. V was clipped by 4 bases and J by 8 bases, with 16 bases between them. DNA for the CDR3: TGCGCCAGCAGCCCCTCCGGATGGGCCCATGAGCAGTTCTTC. It encodes CASSPSGWAHEQFF. The whole variable domain, filled in from reference TRBV5-1 and TRBJ2-1, reads KAGVTQTPRYLIKTRGQQVTLSCSPISGHRSVSWYQQTPGQGLQFLFEYFSETQRNKGNFPGRFSGRQFSNSRSEMNVSTLELGDSALYLCASSPSGWAHEQFFGPGTRLTVL.

There are a few counts of this clone. J is TRBJ2-5 and V is TRBV14; 11 bases are shared with TRBD2. The CDR3 totals 14 residues. Unmatched junction bases numbered 0, after V lost 3 bases and J lost 3 bases. CDR1 and CDR2 (germline): SGHDN, FVKESK. The CDR3 sequence is CASSQTSGKETQYF. DNA for the CDR3: TGTGCCAGCAGCCAGACTAGCGGGAAAGAGACCCAGTACTTC. The variable domain in full, with the rest retrieved from reference TRBV14 and TRBJ2-5, is EAGVTQFPSHSVIEKGQTVTLRCDPISGHDNLYWYRRVMGKEIKFLLHFVKESKQDESGMPNNRFLAERTGGTYSTLKVQPAELEDSGVYFCASSQTSGKETQYFGPGTRLLVL.

Regarding this clone: This same CDR3 is encoded by further DNA sequences in the sample. The chain employs TRBV6-1 and TRBJ1-1, with TRBD1 matching over 7 bases. Germline V gives CDR1 MNHNS, CDR2 SASEGT. This CDR3 comprises 12 residues. V lost 5 bases to trimming and J lost 6 bases; unmatched junction nucleotides: 3. The CDR3 bases are TGTGCCAGCAGTCAACAGGGGTCTGAAGCTTTCTTT. Its translation is CASSQQGSEAFF.

Here the CDR3 reads CASSEGQLGETQHF. CDR3 DNA sequence: TGTGCCAGCAGTGAAGGGCAGCTTGGGGAGACCCAGCATTTT. This sequence joins TRBV6-1 and TRBJ1-5; no clear D gene. Germline CDR1 reads MNHNS; CDR2 reads SASEGT. V gave up 1 base and J gave up 11 bases, with 15 bases separating them. The CDR3 covers 14 residues.

The chain combines TRBV28 with TRBJ1-2; a possible D gene is TRBD1 (5 bases). V shed 5 bases and J shed 8 bases, with 12 bases lying between them. The CDR3 has 12 residues. Per the germline V gene, CDR1 is MDHEN and CDR2 is SYDVKM. In DNA, the CDR3 is TGTGCCAGCAGTGGGGCAGTCAGGGGCTACACCTTC. Its translation: CASSGAVRGYTF.

The rearrangement uses TRBV6-5 and TRBJ2-5, with 7 bases fitting TRBD2. The trim removed 2 bases at V and 4 bases at J, leaving 4 bases unmatched. Germline V gives CDR1 MNHEY, CDR2 SVGAGI. The CDR3 is 14 amino acids. CDR3 nucleotides: TGTGCCAGCAGTTACCGGGGCGGGGGAGAGACCCAGTACTTC. Translating gives CASSYRGGGETQYF.

This chain uses TRBV11-2 with TRBJ1-1; D is possibly TRBD1 (5 bases). V shed 0 bases and J shed 1 base, with 12 bases lying between them. The CDR3 extends over 16 amino acids. From germline, CDR1 is SGHAT and CDR2 FQNNGV. The CDR3 reads CASSLDKGQGNTEAFF. CDR3 coding DNA: TGTGCCAGCAGCTTAGATAAGGGGCAGGGGAACACTGAAGCTTTCTTT.

This rearrangement joins TRBV28 to TRBJ1-2; 8 nucleotides align to TRBD1. Germline CDR1 reads MDHEN; CDR2 reads SYDVKM. This CDR3 contains 14 residues. Trimming took 1 base from V and 6 from J; bases not matched to a gene: 4. In nucleotides, the CDR3 is TGTGCCAGCAGTTTATTGCAGGGGGCTAATGGCTACACCTTC. This encodes CASSLLQGANGYTF.

The gene calls are TRBV5-4 and TRBJ2-2; 10 bases are a match to TRBD2. J was trimmed by 6 bases and V by 4 bases; bases with no gene match: 9. The CDR3 runs 16 residues. CDR1 SGHNT and CDR2 YYREEE come from the germline V gene (reference sequence). CDR3 residues: CASSPTSGASSGELFF. CDR3 in DNA: TGTGCCAGCAGCCCCACTAGCGGGGCGTCATCCGGGGAGCTGTTTTTT.

The genes are TRBV28 and TRBJ1-1; TRBD1 matches 10 bases. J lost 4 bases, V lost 5 bases, and 1 base had no gene match. CDR1 is MDHEN, CDR2 SYDVKM, per germline. CDR3 length equals 13 residues. Here the CDR3 DNA reads TGTGCCAGCAGTGGACAGGGGGGCACTGAAGCTTTCTTT. Translation: CASSGQGGTEAFF.

The chain links TRBV18 to TRBJ2-6, with 12 bases fitting TRBD1. The V segment lost 3 bases and the J segment 3 bases; nucleotides outside the gene matches: 6. The CDR3 loop spans 18 amino acids. Germline lookup yields CDR1 KGHSH and CDR2 LQKENI. In nucleotides, the CDR3 is TGTGCCAGCTCACCGGCCGGGACAGGGGGCTATGGGGCCAACGTCCTGACTTTC. It is translated as CASSPAGTGGYGANVLTF.